This TCR beta chain was sequenced for a study of pediatric ulcerative colitis. Method: immunoSEQ multiplex PCR; TCRdb's copy keeps in-frame clones and lacks some. The table lists over 35,000 clones, 75% to 90% of them singletons. The germline CDR1 and CDR2 sequences are MDHEN and SYDVKM. The CDR3 runs to 16 residues. V was clipped by 6 bases and J by 4 bases; unmatched bases: 7. The source is a girl aged 5 to 17 with moderate ulcerative colitis. The material sequenced was blood. V usage is TRBV28 and J usage is TRBJ1-4, with TRBD1 matching over 11 bases. The CDR3 DNA follows: TGTGCCAGCAGAACGGGACAGGGGGGGGTTAATGAAAAACTGTTTTTT. It yields the protein CASRTGQGGVNEKLFF.